This TCR beta chain was observed in a study of cytomegalovirus exposure and HLA in healthy donors (dated by TCRdb to 2015 to 2018). As for the study more broadly: An earlier analysis of roughly 610 of the donors reported over 250 Gb of sequence data and approximately 120 million unique TCR beta sequences obtained from around 180 million T cells. The study combined high-throughput TCR immunosequencing, statistical association of individual TCRs with disease status, and machine learning to predict cytomegalovirus infection status. In a later analysis, previously published TCR beta repertoires from 666 donors were re-analyzed and high-resolution HLA genotyping was added so that TCR occurrence patterns could be studied. The study aimed to test whether cataloging public T cell receptors could reveal signatures of past pathogen exposure. The study used immunosequencing to profile the T cell repertoires of more than 650 subjects and linked those repertoires to cytomegalovirus serostatus. Rather than drawing on any new phenotypic data, the later analysis identified candidate immune exposures from TCR beta sequences and the way those sequences occurred across donors. Besides the first cohort of some 670 subjects, a separate validation cohort made up of over 95 different subjects was used. All discovery cohort repertoires had been generated using a single sequencing platform. Across about 370 genotyped donors of the cohort, an average of 235,054 unique TCR beta nucleotide sequences per donor were sequenced, and about a sixth of those sequences were non-productive. Approximately 300 gigabases of sequencing data and approximately 85 million unique TCR sequences were included in an early release covering about 620 HLA-typed donors. An earlier analysis of 587 of the donors used high-throughput TCR beta sequencing to judge whether each TCR beta V gene segment behaved as functional or pseudogenic. Class I and class II HLA loci were covered by the typing at four-digit resolution. Of the roughly 420 genotyped donors, 75% to 85% were placed in the genetic ancestry cluster associated with self-reported Caucasian donors. A later genetic analysis used genome-wide SNP genotypes for about 65% of the roughly 670 donors, treating that subset as a discovery cohort. Donor age, sex, ethnicity and CMV serostatus were collected together with the repertoire data. Roughly 5 DR-DQ haplotypes were handled as single units for association and clustering because linkage in the cohort was strong. Typing coverage varied by locus: roughly 629-640 donors for A, B, C, DRB1 and DQB1; roughly 510 for DQA1; 600 to 610 for DPA1; fewer than 480 for DPB1.

Comment on this clone: No antigen is known for it.

The cohort comprised 670 or so healthy bone marrow donors. At the time of sampling, every cohort member was nominally healthy, though immune exposures that went unrecorded were likely present. The donor tested CMV seronegative and was one of the 352 seronegative cohort members. A peripheral blood sample was provided by each donor, and peripheral blood mononuclear cells were used for TCR beta sequencing. Genomic DNA extraction from the blood cell samples was performed with the Qiagen DNeasy Blood Extraction Kit. What the study reported, not specific to this receptor: While some public TCRs were present in many individuals, most TCR sequences turned up only very rarely across donors. According to a later analysis, TCR association rates differed among HLA loci, with DRB1 alleles showing the most associated TCRs and HLA-C alleles showing the fewest. It was suggested by the authors that the approach could potentially be generalized to other disease states and immunological phenotypes. Specific HLA alleles were associated with over 15,000 TCR beta sequences at a false discovery rate of 0.05 in a later analysis. Assigning TCR associations to individual alleles was difficult when HLA alleles, especially DR and DQ, strongly co-occurred. Correlated functional status among segregating V segments might reflect linkage disequilibrium, but an unknown experimental factor could not be ruled out. In this cohort, only TCR beta chains were sequenced, and detectable features were limited by the absence of alpha or paired-chain data. In a later genetic analysis, a missense DCLRE1C variant was associated with V-gene and J-gene trimming of TCR beta chains, and the association was replicated in an independent cohort. An earlier analysis of several hundred of the donors showed that most TCR beta V segments appeared in productive rearrangements either about 87% or about 30% of the time, which broadly matched IMGT annotations. Because HLA typing was missing for some donors at each locus, association tests included only the typed subset. The classifier was reported to diagnose cytomegalovirus status with high specificity and sensitivity in both the original and validation cohorts. Sequencing depth was assumed to be roughly uniform across donors in the presence/absence analyses, though that assumption may not hold. A further reported finding was that TCR beta sequences accurately predicted the HLA-A and HLA-B alleles for most subjects in the first cohort. A later genetic analysis reported fewer N-insertions in productive TCRs among donors in an Asian-associated ancestry cluster than the roughly 620-donor mean. A later analysis reported that several top co-occurrence clusters appeared linked to parvovirus B19, influenza, CMV and Epstein-Barr virus. A total of fewer than 200 TCR beta chains were listed by the study as associated with cytomegalovirus. Most CMV-associated TCR beta chains appeared to be HLA-restricted in a later analysis, and the HLA associations seemed to be driven largely by CMV exposure. A cluster of highly shared sequence variants was judged likely to be a technical artifact of the sequencing pipeline. CMV serostatus was the only immune exposure information available for the cohort. In a later analysis, HLA-associated TCR beta chains showed more clonal expansion and lower generation probabilities than non-associated chains that were equally common. A few of the identified cytomegalovirus-associated TCR beta chains were confirmed in vitro to be specific for cytomegalovirus antigens. Because counts were too low, about 18 rarely observed V segments, including chromosome 9 orphons, were left out of the earlier analysis of a few hundred of the donors.

Libraries were prepared through the immunoSEQ multiplex PCR assay. The multiplex PCR relied on a mix of 60 forward primers for TCR Vbeta segments and 13 reverse primers for TCR Jbeta segments. Amplification of the CDR3 region of rearranged TCR beta genes was performed with a multiplex PCR assay on genomic DNA. The amplified TCR beta libraries were sequenced on the Illumina HiSeq System as 87-base-pair reads. In the original analysis: A later analysis tallied around 87 million unique TCR beta chains across the 666 repertoires, and around 10 million of those chains were shared by two or more donors. Raw reads were error-corrected and collapsed into unique sequences by a nearest-neighbor algorithm in which closely related sequences were merged to remove PCR and sequencing errors. V, D and J gene segments were assigned by aligning CDR3 sequences to IMGT reference sequences. For a sequence to be retained, a match of at least six nucleotides to both a V gene segment and a J gene segment was required. Rearrangements were called productive when the CDR3 lacked stop codons and stayed in frame with V and J; all others were non-productive. Following IMGT convention, CDR3 was defined as the stretch from the second conserved V-encoded cysteine up to the conserved J-encoded phenylalanine. Sequences without an unambiguous match to a single V gene segment were excluded from the earlier analysis of about 600 of the donors. An earlier analysis of 550 to 650 of the donors classified V segments as functional when productive rearrangements were above 56.7% and as segregating when the standard deviation between donors was above 5%. A statistical classification framework was built for diagnosing cytomegalovirus status from the catalog of TCR beta chain sequences. In a later analysis, V and J genes were assigned by comparing TCR nucleotide sequences against IMGT/GENE-DB human TR gene sequences. The TCRdist pipeline was used in a later analysis to assign CDR3 sequences and most-parsimonious VDJ recombination scenarios. In a later analysis, every TCR beta chain was defined by the combination of its CDR3 amino acid sequence and its V-gene family, and reads without a unique V-gene family were dropped. To address suspected cross-contamination and a sequencing artifact, a later analysis removed 450 to 700 highly shared, low-generation-probability nucleotide sequences. In a later analysis, a clonal expansion index for each public chain was calculated from normalized within-repertoire ranks of inferred template counts. A later analysis computed generation probabilities with a VDJ recombination model fitted to out-of-frame rearrangements, and checked the results against IGoR. A later analysis scored TCR-TCR, TCR-HLA and TCR-CMV co-occurrence with hypergeometric tests, applying a repertoire-size bias correction to TCR pairs. In a later analysis, false discovery rates were estimated by permuting HLA or CMV assignments 20 times. In a later analysis, co-occurring TCRs were grouped using DBSCAN, with TCRdist sequence similarity added in when clustering inside HLA-allele-positive subsets. Repertoires with fewer than 30,000 or more than 120,000 public chains were left out of co-occurrence clustering, as were five repertoires with anomalous nucleotide sharing. The source is immuneACCESS, and TCRdb retained only in-frame sequences with V and J called. Part of the clones is not carried over; for the studies checked, unresolved V genes explain less than half of this, and the remainder is unexplained. D and trimming come from the DNA, and the V and J calls and clone size come from that table. The sample's table lists a count of 150,000 or so clones. The ten largest account for 1.5% to 2% of the sample.

This TCR derives from a woman aged 45-65 years in good health and CMV-seronegative. Material: PBMCs.

The DNA sequence reads TGTGCCAGCAGTTTAAGGGGCCCAGGGATCGAGCAGTACTTC. Its amino acids are CASSLRGPGIEQYF. Recombination linked TRBV27 to TRBJ2-7, and the D gene may be TRBD1, 5 bases matching. Via the germline V gene (reference sequence), CDR1 is MNHEY and CDR2 SMNVEV. CDR3 length: 14 amino acids, cysteine to phenylalanine. The kept DNA is CDR3 alone, 42 bases in frame from the first base. The germline ends are 14 bases apart after V is trimmed by 2 bases and J by 6 bases.